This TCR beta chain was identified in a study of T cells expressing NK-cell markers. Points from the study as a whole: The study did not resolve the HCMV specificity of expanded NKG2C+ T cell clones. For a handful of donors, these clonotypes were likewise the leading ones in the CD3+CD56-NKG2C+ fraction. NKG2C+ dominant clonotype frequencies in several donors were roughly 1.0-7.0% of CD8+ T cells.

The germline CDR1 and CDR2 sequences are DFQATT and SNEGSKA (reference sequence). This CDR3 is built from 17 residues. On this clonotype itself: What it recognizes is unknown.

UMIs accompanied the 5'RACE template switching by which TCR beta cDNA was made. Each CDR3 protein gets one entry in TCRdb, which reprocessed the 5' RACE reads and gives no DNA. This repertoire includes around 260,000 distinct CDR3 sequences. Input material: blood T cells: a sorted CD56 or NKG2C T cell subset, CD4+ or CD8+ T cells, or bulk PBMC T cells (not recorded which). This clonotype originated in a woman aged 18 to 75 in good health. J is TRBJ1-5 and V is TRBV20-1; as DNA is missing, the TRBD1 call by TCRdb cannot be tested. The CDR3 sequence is CSASTGTVTRNNQPQHF.